This is a list of T cell receptor beta chains from one sample in a study of T cell repertoires in cytomegalovirus infection. These TCRs' antigens remain unknown. One entry per CDR3 protein results from TCRdb running MiXCR on the reads. The table records 550,000 to 850,000 distinct CDR3 sequences, 30% to 35% of them present only once. Sequenced here: cultured PBMCs, sampled from culture after CMV antigen stimulation. The source is a human donor in good health (CMV status not recorded). Some clones in this sample may be carry-over from other donors' samples. Each CDR3 is given with its conserved first and last residue. The D gene is left open where the match is weak. Only part of the rows carry a size: once, few, many, or a class if the clone is expanded.

clone size: .; CDR3 length: 17; J gene: TRBJ2-1; D gene: .; V gene: TRBV20-1; CDR3 protein: CSARDLLGGGQHNEQFF; CDR3 DNA: TGCAGTGCTAGAGATCTCCTGGGGGGGGGCCAACACAATGAGCAGTTCTTC
clone size: few; CDR3 length: 15; J gene: TRBJ1-3; D gene: TRBD1; V gene: TRBV19; CDR3 protein: CASRKTGVTGNTIYF; CDR3 DNA: TGTGCCAGTAGAAAGACAGGGGTGACTGGAAACACCATATATTTT
clone size: few; CDR3 length: 15; J gene: TRBJ2-7; D gene: .; V gene: TRBV7-6; CDR3 protein: CASSYGPAETYEQYF; CDR3 DNA: TGTGCCAGCAGCTACGGACCTGCTGAGACCTACGAGCAGTACTTC
clone size: .; CDR3 length: 14; J gene: TRBJ1-3; D gene: .; V gene: TRBV12-3/TRBV12-4; CDR3 protein: CASSWGVSGNTIYF; CDR3 DNA: TGTGCCAGCAGTTGGGGAGTGTCGGGAAACACCATATATTTT
clone size: few; CDR3 length: 13; J gene: TRBJ2-7; D gene: .; V gene: TRBV7-2; CDR3 protein: CASSFNAAYEQYF; CDR3 DNA: TGTGCCAGCAGCTTCAACGCCGCCTACGAGCAGTACTTC
clone size: .; CDR3 length: 14; J gene: TRBJ2-7; D gene: TRBD1; V gene: TRBV7-2; CDR3 protein: CASSSTQGSYEQYF; CDR3 DNA: TGTGCCAGCAGCTCCACACAGGGGTCCTACGAGCAGTACTTC
clone size: .; CDR3 length: 14; J gene: TRBJ2-2; D gene: .; V gene: TRBV6-5; CDR3 protein: CASSLSLNTGELFF; CDR3 DNA: TGTGCCAGCAGCCTTAGCCTGAACACCGGGGAGCTGTTTTTT
clone size: few; CDR3 length: 17; J gene: TRBJ2-6; D gene: .; V gene: TRBV5-4; CDR3 protein: CASSRGVTNSGANVLTF; CDR3 DNA: TGTGCCAGCAGCAGAGGGGTTACAAACTCTGGGGCCAACGTCCTGACTTTC
clone size: few; CDR3 length: 15; J gene: TRBJ2-5; D gene: TRBD1; V gene: TRBV4-1; CDR3 protein: CASSPLGDSKETQYF; CDR3 DNA: TGCGCCAGCAGCCCGTTAGGGGACAGTAAAGAGACCCAGTACTTC
clone size: .; CDR3 length: 15; J gene: TRBJ1-4; D gene: .; V gene: TRBV7-6; CDR3 protein: CASSLRGLANEKLFF; CDR3 DNA: TGTGCCAGCAGCTTACGAGGTTTGGCTAATGAAAAACTGTTTTTT
clone size: few; CDR3 length: 15; J gene: TRBJ2-1; D gene: TRBD2; V gene: TRBV6-2/TRBV6-3; CDR3 protein: CASSYALAGVGEQFF; CDR3 DNA: TGTGCCAGCAGTTACGCCCTAGCGGGGGTGGGTGAGCAGTTCTTC
clone size: .; CDR3 length: 15; J gene: TRBJ2-1; D gene: TRBD1; V gene: TRBV27; CDR3 protein: CASSRRTGRHNEQFF; CDR3 DNA: TGTGCCAGCAGCCGGAGGACAGGGCGCCACAATGAGCAGTTCTTC
clone size: .; CDR3 length: 16; J gene: TRBJ2-1; D gene: .; V gene: TRBV20-1; CDR3 protein: CSTTGLFLDQYNEQFF; CDR3 DNA: TGCAGTACAACAGGGTTGTTCCTTGACCAATACAATGAGCAGTTCTTC
clone size: few; CDR3 length: 14; J gene: TRBJ2-5; D gene: TRBD2; V gene: TRBV9; CDR3 protein: CASSVASGQETQYF; CDR3 DNA: TGTGCCAGCAGCGTAGCTAGCGGCCAAGAGACCCAGTACTTC
clone size: few; CDR3 length: 14; J gene: TRBJ2-3; D gene: .; V gene: TRBV12-3/TRBV12-4; CDR3 protein: CASSIGQATDTQYF; CDR3 DNA: TGTGCCAGCTCCATCGGCCAGGCCACAGATACGCAGTATTTT
clone size: .; CDR3 length: 16; J gene: TRBJ2-5; D gene: TRBD2; V gene: TRBV4-3; CDR3 protein: CASSHNSGGTEETQYF; CDR3 DNA: TGCGCCAGCAGCCACAATTCCGGGGGGACGGAAGAGACCCAGTACTTC
clone size: .; CDR3 length: 16; J gene: TRBJ1-1; D gene: TRBD1; V gene: TRBV2; CDR3 protein: CASKMEGGIVNTEAFF; CDR3 DNA: TGTGCCAGCAAGATGGAAGGGGGCATCGTGAACACTGAAGCTTTCTTT
clone size: .; CDR3 length: 14; J gene: TRBJ2-3; D gene: .; V gene: TRBV7-9; CDR3 protein: CASSPGGTADTQYF; CDR3 DNA: TGTGCCAGCAGCCCTGGCGGCACAGCAGATACGCAGTATTTT
clone size: many; CDR3 length: 13; J gene: TRBJ2-1; D gene: .; V gene: TRBV7-8; CDR3 protein: CASSPNMANEQFF; CDR3 DNA: TGTGCCAGCAGCCCGAACATGGCGAATGAGCAGTTCTTC
clone size: many; CDR3 length: 15; J gene: TRBJ1-5; D gene: .; V gene: TRBV7-2; CDR3 protein: CASSPDGNHNQPQHF; CDR3 DNA: TGTGCCAGCAGTCCCGACGGAAACCACAATCAGCCCCAGCATTTT
clone size: once; CDR3 length: 16; J gene: TRBJ2-2; D gene: .; V gene: TRBV24-1; CDR3 protein: CATSDPGTQNTGELFF; CDR3 DNA: TGTGCCACCAGTGATCCCGGGACCCAGAACACCGGGGAGCTGTTTTTT
clone size: .; CDR3 length: 16; J gene: TRBJ2-5; D gene: TRBD1; V gene: TRBV4-2; CDR3 protein: CASSQDSWTGQETQYF; CDR3 DNA: TGTGCCAGCAGCCAAGACAGCTGGACAGGTCAAGAGACCCAGTACTTC
clone size: .; CDR3 length: 15; J gene: TRBJ1-2; D gene: TRBD1; V gene: TRBV6-4; CDR3 protein: CASSDSRDSVNGYTF; CDR3 DNA: TGTGCCAGCAGTGACTCCCGGGACAGCGTTAATGGCTACACCTTC
clone size: once; CDR3 length: 16; J gene: TRBJ2-1; D gene: TRBD2; V gene: TRBV2; CDR3 protein: CASSEGLAGGQNEQFF; CDR3 DNA: TGTGCCAGCAGTGAGGGACTAGCGGGAGGGCAGAATGAGCAGTTCTTC
clone size: .; CDR3 length: 16; J gene: TRBJ2-2; D gene: .; V gene: TRBV18; CDR3 protein: CASSPDSPSNTGELFF; CDR3 DNA: TGTGCCAGCTCACCCGACAGTCCTTCGAACACCGGGGAGCTGTTTTTT
clone size: many; CDR3 length: 14; J gene: TRBJ1-2; D gene: .; V gene: TRBV7-2; CDR3 protein: CASSFGKGDYGYTF; CDR3 DNA: TGTGCCAGCAGCTTCGGGAAGGGGGACTATGGCTACACCTTC